The 15 T cell receptor beta chains listed next were all sequenced from one sample in a study of blood T cell repertoires in COVID-19. TCRdb's copy holds only in-frame clones and misses some; the assay was immunoSEQ multiplex PCR. The repertoire includes 200,000 to 250,000 clones, roughly nine tenths of them detected once, and roughly 6.3% sits in the top ten. Sequencing was carried out using peripheral blood. The receptors here all came from a man in his 60s with acute or convalescent COVID-19.

The chain carries TRBV5-1 and TRBJ2-1; 7 bases match TRBD1. Germline assignment: CDR1 SGHRS and CDR2 YFSETQ. Trimming took 2 bases from V and 1 from J; bases not matched to a gene: 6. This CDR3 is built from 16 residues. CDR3 nucleotides: TGCGCCAGCAGCTTTATGACAGGGCCTTCCTACAATGAGCAGTTCTTC. It is translated as CASSFMTGPSYNEQFF.

The chain is built from TRBV23-1 and TRBJ2-7, with D perhaps matching TRBD2 (6 bases). TRBV23-1 is given ORF status, its function remaining uncertain. This CDR3 has 14 amino acids. The V and J ends lost 10 bases and 1 base respectively, with 17 bases between them. The CDR3 spells CATKGGDRSYEQYF. The CDR3 bases are TGCGCCACCAAAGGAGGGGACCGATCCTACGAGCAGTACTTC.

The chain joins TRBV6-6 to TRBJ2-1; TRBD2 matches 10 bases. This CDR3 contains 15 residues. Germline V gene lookup returns CDR1 MNHNY and CDR2 SVGAGI (reference sequence). V lost 6 bases and J lost 4; bases outside the gene matches: 6. CDR3 region: CASSPLAGQYNEQFF. In DNA, the CDR3 is TGTGCCAGCAGCCCACTAGCGGGGCAATACAATGAGCAGTTCTTC.

The chain couples TRBV7-3 to TRBJ1-2; 7 positions match TRBD1. The CDR3 has 14 amino acids. V gave up 0 bases and J gave up 7 bases; unmatched junction bases: 5. The germline V gene encodes CDR1 SGHTA and CDR2 FQGTGA. CDR3: CASSLTGGGSGYTF. In DNA form, the CDR3 reads TGTGCCAGCAGCTTAACAGGGGGCGGTTCTGGCTACACCTTC.

This chain connects TRBV28 to TRBJ2-5; D call uncertain. Trimming pared 4 bases from V and 9 bases from J, leaving 12 bases between. The germline gives CDR1 MDHEN, CDR2 SYDVKM. CDR3 length: 12 amino acids. In DNA form, the CDR3 reads TGTGCCAGCAGTTCGAATCCTGAGGCCCAGTACTTC. Its protein product is CASSSNPEAQYF. Variable domain in full (rest from reference TRBV28 and TRBJ2-5): DVKVTQSSRYLVKRTGEKVFLECVQDMDHENMFWYRQDPGLGLRLIYFSYDVKMKEKGDIPEGYSVSREKKERFSLILESASTNQTSMYLCASSSNPEAQYFGPGTRLLVL.

The V gene is TRBV3-1 (or the pseudogene TRBV3-2), the J gene TRBJ2-7, with 9 positions matching TRBD2. V shed 4 bases and J 5 bases; nucleotides not matched to a gene: 0. Germline V lookup: CDR1 LGHDT, CDR2 YNNKEL (reference sequence). This CDR3 spans 12 amino acids. The CDR3 DNA is TGTGCCAGCAGCCGACTAGCGGACGAGCAGTACTTC. This gives the protein CASSRLADEQYF.

The V gene is TRBV5-1, the J gene TRBJ1-1, with a possible D match to TRBD1 (5 bases). Germline V gene sequence: CDR1 SGHRS, CDR2 YFSETQ. The CDR3 loop spans 14 amino acids. The V gene lost 4 bases and the J gene lost 4 bases, with 14 bases spanning the gap. In DNA, the CDR3 is TGCGCCAGCAGCACAGGTGGAAGGGGCACTGAAGCTTTCTTT. It specifies CASSTGGRGTEAFF.

V and J are TRBV27 and TRBJ2-7; TRBD1 might be the D (5 bases). The CDR3 is 16 residues long. Germline CDR1 MNHEY, CDR2 SMNVEV (reference sequence). V was shortened by 6 bases and J by 3 bases, with 21 bases between the two germline ends. For the CDR3, the DNA is TGTGCCAGCAGCCGTAATCGACAGAACCCCGTCTACGAGCAGTACTTC. It codes for CASSRNRQNPVYEQYF.

The chain employs TRBV5-1 and TRBJ1-4, with 7 nucleotides matching TRBD1. This CDR3 region has 14 residues. Germline trimming cut 4 bases from V and 8 bases from J; bases unmatched to any gene: 8. Germline-derived CDR1 and CDR2 are SGHRS and YFSETQ. The CDR3: CASSPDRMGEKLFF. The CDR3 region has the DNA TGCGCCAGCAGCCCGGACAGGATGGGGGAAAAACTGTTTTTT. The full variable domain, its missing parts supplied by reference TRBV5-1 and TRBJ1-4, is KAGVTQTPRYLIKTRGQQVTLSCSPISGHRSVSWYQQTPGQGLQFLFEYFSETQRNKGNFPGRFSGRQFSNSRSEMNVSTLELGDSALYLCASSPDRMGEKLFFGSGTQLSVL.

The V and J genes are TRBV6-6 and TRBJ1-3; perhaps TRBD1 as D (6 bases). CDR1 MNHNY and CDR2 SVGAGI come from the germline V gene (reference sequence). The CDR3 runs to 16 residues. Trimming stripped 6 bases from V and 0 bases from J, with 15 bases between. Here the CDR3 DNA reads TGTGCCAGCAGAGATACAGGGACGAGCTCTGGAAACACCATATATTTT. It yields the protein CASRDTGTSSGNTIYF.

The gene calls are TRBV7-8 and TRBJ2-7; D is undetermined. The germline V gene encodes CDR1 SGHVS and CDR2 FQNEAQ. The CDR3 totals 14 residues. V lost 0 bases, J lost 5 bases, and 11 bases lay in between. CDR3: CASSLAGSRDEQYF. As DNA, the CDR3 is TGTGCCAGCAGCTTAGCTGGGTCTCGGGACGAGCAGTACTTC.

The chain couples TRBV28 to TRBJ1-1, with a possible D match to TRBD1 (5 bases). This CDR3 spans 15 amino acids. Germline values: CDR1 MDHEN, CDR2 SYDVKM. The V gene lost 2 bases and the J gene lost 1 base, with 11 bases spanning the gap. CDR3 in DNA: TGTGCCAGCAGTTTAACGGGGGTTCCGAACACTGAAGCTTTCTTT. This gives the protein CASSLTGVPNTEAFF.

The chain links TRBV7-9 to TRBJ2-3, with TRBD2 matching over 8 bases. There are 13 residues in the CDR3. V trimming: 1 base; J trimming: 13 bases; junction bases outside the gene matches: 7. Per the germline V gene, CDR1 is SEHNR and CDR2 is FQNEAQ (reference sequence). CDR3 bases: TGTGCCAGCAGCTTAGAACTAGCGGACCGCGAGTATTTT. It translates to CASSLELADREYF.

The genes are TRBV7-2 and TRBJ1-2; the D gene is possibly TRBD1 (6 bases). The germline gives CDR1 SGHTA, CDR2 FQGNSA. The CDR3 totals 14 residues. Trimming pared 5 bases from V and 4 bases from J, leaving 14 bases between. CDR3 sequence reads: CASSGTGSRYGYTF. CDR3 in DNA: TGTGCCAGCAGCGGTACAGGGAGTCGCTATGGCTACACCTTC.

The chain recombines TRBV7-2 with TRBJ1-2; tentatively, D is TRBD1 (5 bases). Trimming stripped 5 bases from V and 3 bases from J, with 22 bases between. The CDR3 totals 17 residues. Germline values: CDR1 SGHTA, CDR2 FQGNSA. The CDR3 region is CASSQHQGARNDYGYTF. The CDR3 bases are TGTGCCAGCAGCCAACACCAGGGTGCTAGGAACGACTATGGCTACACCTTC.